This T cell receptor (beta chain) was recorded in a study of blood T cells in healthy people across ages. Isolation of PBMCs gave at least 7 million cells per sample. Germline-derived CDR1 and CDR2 are DFQATT and SNEGSKA (reference sequence). This CDR3 is built from 12 residues. The authors ran a second PCR of roughly 6 to 12 cycles using a sample-barcoded 5' primer and a J-beta primer mix. TCRdb re-analysed the 5' RACE reads in MiXCR, keeping a single row per CDR3 protein. The sample carries approximately 290,000 distinct CDR3 sequences, around 30% recorded once. Regarding this clonotype: One end of the junction fails to match germline, which may point to a read error.

V and J are TRBV20-1 and TRBJ2-5, with D tentatively TRBD2 (5 bases). This clonotype was obtained from a woman aged 70-85 years in good health. Sequencing input: blood. The CDR3 DNA sequence: TGCGGTGCCCCTACTAGACAAGAGACCCAGTACTTC. The encoded protein is CGAPTRQETQYF.